These 23 T cell receptor beta chains came from one sample sequenced in a study of OX40 agonist ivuxolimab in advanced cancers. Sequencing used immunoSEQ multiplex PCR; TCRdb keeps in-frame clones, though not all of them. The sample holds about 35,000 clones, around four fifths seen once. The sample in question was CD4+ or CD8+ T cells sorted from blood, obtained in a trial of the OX40 agonist ivuxolimab. The receptors shown here come from an adult with an advanced solid tumor such as melanoma, head and neck, liver or kidney cancer.

This chain joins TRBV28 and TRBJ1-5; the D gene is possibly TRBD1 (6 bases). Deletions cut 3 bases from V and 7 bases from J, with 13 bases between. CDR3 length: 14 amino acids. CDR1 is MDHEN and CDR2 is SYDVKM in the germline V gene. The CDR3 reads CASSFPVGTQPQHF. Here the CDR3 DNA reads TGTGCCAGCAGTTTCCCGGTGGGGACACAGCCCCAGCATTTT.

This clone is large (0.1 to 1%) by share. The rearrangement links TRBV28 to TRBJ2-7, with 8 bases matching TRBD1. The CDR3 is 15 amino acids. Per germline, CDR1 MDHEN and CDR2 SYDVKM. V trimming: 6 bases; J trimming: 0 bases; junction bases outside the gene matches: 7. The CDR3 DNA follows: TGTGCCAGCAGGCTGGACAGGGCCAGCTCCTACGAGCAGTACTTC. The encoded protein is CASRLDRASSYEQYF.

The J gene is TRBJ1-3, the V gene TRBV7-2, with D maybe TRBD1 (5 bases). Germline CDR1 is SGHTA and CDR2 is FQGNSA. CDR3 size: 17 residues. Trimming removed 1 base from V and 0 bases from J, with 13 bases in between. The CDR3 nucleotides read TGTGCCAGCAGCTTAGTTTATGGGGCCTTCTCTGGAAACACCATATATTTT. This translates into CASSLVYGAFSGNTIYF.

The chain combines TRBV5-1 with TRBJ2-3; 7 bases are a match to TRBD2. CDR3 length: 16 amino acids. Germline lookup yields CDR1 SGHRS and CDR2 YFSETQ. With V trimmed by 4 bases and J by 0 bases, 8 bases remained unmatched. The CDR3 bases are TGCGCCAGCAGCCTAGCGGTCACTACTAGCACAGATACGCAGTATTTT. As protein: CASSLAVTTSTDTQYF.

This clone is labeled medium-sized (0.01 to 0.1%). The chain has TRBV5-5 and TRBJ2-7; 10 nucleotides align to TRBD2. The CDR3 consists of 14 residues. V was clipped by 2 bases and J by 4 bases; unmatched bases: 3. Germline values: CDR1 SGHKS, CDR2 YYEKEE (reference sequence). The CDR3 DNA sequence: TGTGCCAGCAGCTTTGGACTAGCGGCTTACGAGCAGTACTTC. This translates into CASSFGLAAYEQYF.

The chain carries TRBV14 and TRBJ2-1; 7 positions match TRBD2. In germline, CDR1 is SGHDN, CDR2 FVKESK. The CDR3 length is 16 residues. The trim removed 4 bases at V and 5 bases at J, leaving 11 bases unmatched. The CDR3 here is CASSPRSGKSDNEQFF. In nucleotides, the CDR3 is TGTGCCAGCAGCCCCCGAAGCGGGAAGAGCGACAATGAGCAGTTCTTC. The whole variable domain, remainder taken from reference TRBV14 and TRBJ2-1, is EAGVTQFPSHSVIEKGQTVTLRCDPISGHDNLYWYRRVMGKEIKFLLHFVKESKQDESGMPNNRFLAERTGGTYSTLKVQPAELEDSGVYFCASSPRSGKSDNEQFFGPGTRLTVL.

This chain connects TRBV12-5 to TRBJ1-2; a weak D match, TRBD1 (6 bases). Trimming took off 1 base at V and 6 bases at J, with 21 bases between the two ends. The length of the CDR3 is 17 residues. Germline CDR1 reads LGHNT; CDR2 reads FRNRAP. The CDR3 sequence: CASGLEQGGPPLNGYTF. CDR3 nucleotides: TGTGCTAGTGGTTTGGAACAGGGAGGTCCCCCGTTGAATGGCTACACCTTC.

The gene calls are TRBV10-3 and TRBJ1-1; D is unclear. Germline V CDR1 and CDR2: ENHRY, SYGVKD. This CDR3 has 14 residues. With 4 bases removed from V and 6 bases from J, the gap between germline ends came to 15 bases. The CDR3 loop reads CAISVDLGVPEAFF. The DNA for the CDR3 is TGTGCCATCAGTGTAGATTTGGGAGTCCCTGAAGCTTTCTTT.

V and J are TRBV7-6 and TRBJ1-1, with D possibly TRBD1 on 5 matching bases. The V and J ends lost 2 bases and 7 bases respectively, with 26 bases between them. The germline CDR1 and CDR2 sequences are SGHVS and FNYEAQ. The CDR3 has 18 residues. CDR3 amino acids: CASSLTRFDSDSRIEAFF. The CDR3 nucleotides are TGTGCCAGCAGCTTAACGAGGTTCGACAGTGACAGCCGTATTGAAGCTTTCTTT.

The rearrangement uses TRBV4-3 and TRBJ1-4, with 10 bases matching TRBD1. Germline V lookup: CDR1 LGHNA, CDR2 YSLEER. The ends lost 2 bases at V and 8 bases at J; junction bases unmatched: 8. The CDR3 sequence is 16 residues long. In DNA form, the CDR3 reads TGCGCCAGCAGCCAAAGAACCGGGACAGGGGACGAAAAACTGTTTTTT. Its translation: CASSQRTGTGDEKLFF.

This chain joins TRBV7-9 and TRBJ1-3; no reliable D call. Between the trimmed V and J ends, which lost 3 bases and 0 bases, there was a span of 21 bases. CDR3 size: 19 residues. Germline V CDR1 and CDR2: SEHNR, FQNEAQ (reference sequence). CDR3 sequence reads: CASSFIGSRPVPSGNTIYF. The CDR3 coding sequence is TGTGCCAGCAGCTTTATCGGATCTAGGCCGGTCCCCTCTGGAAACACCATATATTTT.

The sample holds one count of this clone. This sequence joins TRBV6-1 and TRBJ2-1; D remains unclear. Germline V gene sequence: CDR1 MNHNS, CDR2 SASEGT. The CDR3 contains 11 residues. The chain's CDR3 is CASIYYNEQFF. For the CDR3, the DNA is TGTGCGTCTATCTACTACAATGAGCAGTTCTTC.

This clone occurred a few times. The sample has other DNA sequences that encode this CDR3 too. The V and J genes are TRBV4-3 and TRBJ2-1; TRBD2 agrees at 8 bases. Germline CDR1 LGHNA, CDR2 YSLEER. With 0 bases clipped from V and 5 bases from J, the junction kept 6 bases outside the gene matches. The length of the CDR3 is 16 residues. The CDR3 reads CASSQDGRGGNNEQFF. The CDR3 coding sequence is TGCGCCAGCAGCCAAGACGGTCGGGGGGGGAACAATGAGCAGTTCTTC.

The chain employs TRBV30 and TRBJ2-7, with 11 nucleotides matching TRBD2. The CDR3 extends over 15 amino acids. After removal of 1 base from V and 6 bases from J, the junction contained 8 bases not matched to a gene. The germline V gene encodes CDR1 GTSNPN and CDR2 SVGIG (reference sequence). The CDR3 loop is CAWSDGASGRREQYF. In nucleotides, the CDR3 is TGTGCCTGGAGTGATGGAGCTAGCGGGAGGCGCGAGCAGTACTTC.

The chain uses TRBV6-5 and TRBJ2-7; D is ambiguous. With 4 bases removed from V and 0 bases from J, the gap between germline ends came to 7 bases. Germline V CDR1 and CDR2: MNHEY, SVGAGI. This CDR3 contains 13 residues. The CDR3 reads CASSLESSYEQYF. The CDR3 DNA reads as TGTGCCAGCAGTTTGGAGAGCTCCTACGAGCAGTACTTC.

The J gene is TRBJ1-2, the V gene TRBV4-3; no definite D call. Trimming removed 0 bases at V and 7 bases at J, with 12 bases between. CDR1 is LGHNA and CDR2 is YSLEER in the germline V gene. The CDR3 spans 14 residues. The CDR3 nucleotides read TGCGCCAGCAGCCAAGAGATAGTGAGTCGTGGCTACACCTTC. The encoded protein is CASSQEIVSRGYTF.

The chain combines TRBV25-1 with TRBJ2-7; D unclear. Trimming removed 2 bases at V and 2 bases at J, with 10 bases between. The CDR3 is 14 residues long. Germline V gene sequence: CDR1 MGHDK, CDR2 SYGVNS. CDR3 DNA: TGTGCCAGCAGTGAACCCGATCGCACCTACGAGCAGTACTTC. Protein sequence: CASSEPDRTYEQYF.

CDR3 nucleotide sequence: TGTGCCAGTGCTCCGGGACACCACTCTGGAAACACCATATATTTT. Amino acids: CASAPGHHSGNTIYF. V usage is TRBV19 and J usage is TRBJ1-3, with a weak D call TRBD1 (6 bases). Germline V gives CDR1 LNHDA, CDR2 SQIVND (reference sequence). There are 15 residues in the CDR3. V lost 8 bases to trimming and J lost 0 bases, with 14 bases between them.

The chain carries TRBV5-1 and TRBJ2-7; TRBD1 matches at 8 bases. Germline V gene sequence: CDR1 SGHRS, CDR2 YFSETQ. Trimming at V came to 5 bases and at J to 5 bases, leaving 9 bases not matched to a gene. The CDR3 is made up of 14 amino acids. As DNA, the CDR3 is TGCGCCAGCAGACTGGGGACAGGAGGCCACGAGCAGTACTTC. Its protein is CASRLGTGGHEQYF.

V and J are TRBV4-3 and TRBJ2-7, with a possible D match to TRBD1 (6 bases). This CDR3 comprises 16 residues. Germline CDR1 LGHNA, CDR2 YSLEER. The V and J ends lost 1 base and 2 bases respectively, with 15 bases between them. CDR3 sequence reads: CASSQGGQDGAYEQYF. The CDR3, as DNA: TGCGCCAGCAGCCAAGGGGGGCAGGACGGCGCCTACGAGCAGTACTTC.

This chain connects TRBV13 to TRBJ2-3, with 8 nucleotides matching TRBD2. This CDR3 is 17 amino acids long. CDR1 is PRHDT and CDR2 is FYEKMQ in the germline V gene (reference sequence). V dropped 5 bases and J dropped 7; count of bases not matched to a gene: 17. The DNA for the CDR3 is TGTGCCAGCAGCCCCCCGAATAGCGGGGAGGGGCTATATACGCAGTATTTT. Translating it yields CASSPPNSGEGLYTQYF.

V and J are TRBV5-4 and TRBJ1-3; unclear D gene. CDR1 and CDR2 from the germline V gene are SGHNT and YYREEE (reference sequence). Deletions cut 0 bases from V and 0 bases from J, with 7 bases between. The CDR3 extends over 15 amino acids. The DNA of the CDR3 is TGTGCCAGCAGCTTGGAAGCGACCTCTGGAAACACCATATATTTT. Its translation: CASSLEATSGNTIYF.

The rearrangement links TRBV10-2 to TRBJ2-1; 10 bases are shared with TRBD2. Trimming cost V 6 bases and J 6 bases; bases outside gene matches: 2. CDR1 WSHSY and CDR2 SAAADI come from the germline V gene. The CDR3 is made up of 13 amino acids. CDR3 DNA sequence: TGCGCCAGCAGCTGGACTAGCGGCAATGAGCAGTTCTTC. Translation gives CASSWTSGNEQFF.